This T cell receptor beta chain was retrieved from a study of control samples from healthy donors and cancer patients. TCRdb's copy holds only in-frame clones and misses some; the assay was immunoSEQ multiplex PCR. This sample has under 130,000 clones, with approximately 90% found just once. Looked up from germline, CDR1 is SGHNT and CDR2 is YENEEA. This CDR3 has 15 residues. The J segment lost 7 bases and the V segment lost 5 bases, leaving 11 bases of the junction unmatched. The rearrangement links TRBV11-3 to TRBJ2-1, with 7 bases matching TRBD1. This clonotype originated in a man in his fifties or sixties with lung cancer. Sequencing was carried out using PBMCs. CDR3 loop: CASSPEGTVINEQFF. The CDR3 nucleotides read TGTGCCAGCAGCCCTGAGGGGACAGTGATAAATGAGCAGTTCTTC.